The 27 T cell receptor beta chains below were found in one sample sequenced in a study of post-analysis software for immune sequencing data. Study outcomes and limitations: Four or five TRBV segments were more frequent in patients than controls; TRBV5-6, TRBV5-1 and TRBV20-1 belonged to this group.

Their target antigens are unknown. TCR beta cDNA libraries had unique molecular identifiers. TCRdb re-called the PCR reads through MiXCR, storing one row per CDR3 protein. The data show about 500,000 distinct CDR3 sequences, roughly 46% seen once. Sample: blood. These receptors originate from a girl between 10 and 17 years old with multiple sclerosis.

On this clonotype: Germline is not matched at one junction end, which may reflect a read error. The chain employs TRBV28 and TRBJ1-2; D is possibly TRBD1 (6 bases). This CDR3 is 14 amino acids long. In germline, CDR1 is MDHEN, CDR2 SYDVKM. The chain's CDR3 is CASSGGTSNYGYTF. In DNA form, the CDR3 reads TGTGCCAGCAGTGGGGGGACATCTAATTATGGCTACACCTTC.

The chain carries TRBV11-2 and TRBJ1-1; D gene uncertain. This CDR3 region has 16 residues. Deletions cut 3 bases from V and 4 bases from J, with 18 bases between. Germline CDR1 SGHAT, CDR2 FQNNGV. The CDR3 sequence is CASSLSREVRGTEAFF. The CDR3 DNA reads as TGTGCCAGCAGCTTGTCGAGGGAAGTAAGAGGCACTGAAGCTTTCTTT.

This clonotype appeared a single time. Its ends do not fully match the called genes, so a read error is possible. The chain joins TRBV7-2 to TRBJ2-1; D call uncertain. The CDR3 has 16 residues. Germline values: CDR1 SGHTA, CDR2 FQGNSA. The CDR3 loop reads CVSSLNGVVGNNEQFF. CDR3 coding DNA: TGTGTCAGCAGCTTAAATGGCGTGGTTGGCAACAATGAGCAGTTCTTC. Filled out from reference TRBV7-2 and TRBJ2-1, the complete variable domain reads GAGVSQSPSNKVTEKGKDVELRCDPISGHTALYWYRQSLGQGLEFLIYFQGNSAPDKSGLPSDRFSAERTGGSVSTLTIQRTQQEDSAVYLCVSSLNGVVGNNEQFFGPGTRLTVL.

The chain links TRBV4-3 to TRBJ2-7, with 9 positions matching TRBD1. Germline V gene data show CDR1 as LGHNA and CDR2 as YSLEER. The CDR3 spans 13 residues. V was clipped by 0 bases and J by 7 bases; unmatched bases: 1. CDR3 region: CASSQEGQGEQYF. The CDR3 nucleotides read TGCGCCAGCAGCCAAGAGGGACAGGGAGAGCAGTACTTC.

The V gene is TRBV7-2, the J gene TRBJ2-5, with D maybe TRBD1 (5 bases). V was trimmed by 5 bases and J by 1 base, leaving 11 bases between them. From germline, CDR1 is SGHTA and CDR2 FQGNSA. The CDR3 sequence is 14 residues long. CDR3 bases: TGTGCCAGCAGCACCGAAGGGGCCCAAGAGACCCAGTACTTC. This codes for CASSTEGAQETQYF.

The chain has TRBV7-9 and TRBJ1-1; D unclear. V lost 3 bases, J lost 6 bases, and 11 bases lay in between. Germline V lookup: CDR1 SEHNR, CDR2 FQNEAQ (reference sequence). The CDR3 has 13 residues. The CDR3 loop reads CASSFRERSEAFF. CDR3 DNA sequence: TGTGCCAGCAGCTTCCGGGAGAGATCTGAAGCTTTCTTT. The entire variable domain, with the rest obtained from reference TRBV7-9 and TRBJ1-1, is as follows: DTGVSQNPRHKITKRGQNVTFRCDPISEHNRLYWYRQTLGQGPEFLTYFQNEAQLEKSRLLSDRFSAERPKGSFSTLEIQRTEQGDSAMYLCASSFRERSEAFFGQGTRLTVV.

This clonotype was counted a single time. The chain combines TRBV6-6 with TRBJ2-1; D possibly uses TRBD1 or TRBD2 (5 bases each). This CDR3 has 14 amino acids. Germline values: CDR1 MNHNY, CDR2 SVGAGI (reference sequence). The V gene lost 4 bases and the J gene lost 5 bases, with 12 bases spanning the gap. The CDR3 spells CASSWNGANNEQFF. The CDR3, as DNA: TGTGCCAGCAGTTGGAACGGGGCCAACAATGAGCAGTTCTTC.

The V gene is TRBV5-1, the J gene TRBJ2-1, with 8 bases identical to TRBD2. Losses at the gene ends were 8 bases for V and 2 bases for J; bases not matched to a gene: 9. Germline loops: CDR1 SGHRS, CDR2 YFSETQ. This CDR3 contains 15 residues. This CDR3 is CASAMSGSTYNEQFF. The CDR3 coding sequence is TGCGCCAGTGCAATGAGCGGGAGTACCTACAATGAGCAGTTCTTC.

As for this clonotype: One end of the junction does not line up with germline, which may come from a read error. The chain links TRBV7-9 to TRBJ1-2; D is uncertain. CDR1 is SEHNR, CDR2 FQNEAQ, per germline (reference sequence). This CDR3 has 12 residues. The CDR3: CAGSPSVDGYTF. In DNA, the CDR3 is TGTGCCGGCAGCCCTTCGGTCGATGGCTACACCTTC. Combining the CDR3 with reference TRBV7-9 and TRBJ1-2 gives the whole variable domain DTGVSQNPRHKITKRGQNVTFRCDPISEHNRLYWYRQTLGQGPEFLTYFQNEAQLEKSRLLSDRFSAERPKGSFSTLEIQRTEQGDSAMYLCAGSPSVDGYTFGSGTRLTVV.

The V and J genes are TRBV2 and TRBJ2-4; 10 positions agree with TRBD2. V trimming: 4 bases; J trimming: 0 bases; junction bases outside the gene matches: 9. Germline V gene sequence: CDR1 SNHLY, CDR2 FYNNEI. The CDR3 consists of 18 residues. In nucleotides, the CDR3 is TGTGCCAGCAGTGTAAGGACTAGCGGTCCGCTAGCCAAAAACATTCAGTACTTC. Residues: CASSVRTSGPLAKNIQYF.

Only a few counts were recorded for this clonotype. The chain has TRBV3-1 and TRBJ1-2, with 7 bases that match TRBD1. The junction had 14 bases not matched to a gene; V was cut back by 0 bases and J by 4 bases. CDR1 LGHDT and CDR2 YNNKEL come from the germline V gene (reference sequence). The length of the CDR3 is 18 residues. CDR3 sequence (DNA): TGTGCCAGCAGCCAAGATCTGACAGGGCATCTGATGTCCTATGGCTACACCTTC. Translation: CASSQDLTGHLMSYGYTF.

This clonotype was picked up one time. V is TRBV5-1 and J is TRBJ2-5, with 9 nucleotides matching TRBD1. J gave up 0 bases and V 4 bases, and 7 bases lay outside the gene matches. Germline lookup yields CDR1 SGHRS and CDR2 YFSETQ. This CDR3 region has 16 residues. The CDR3 nucleotides are TGCGCCAGCAGCCAATTCCGGGACAGGGACCAAGAGACCCAGTACTTC. The encoded protein is CASSQFRDRDQETQYF. Variable domain in full (rest from reference TRBV5-1 and TRBJ2-5): KAGVTQTPRYLIKTRGQQVTLSCSPISGHRSVSWYQQTPGQGLQFLFEYFSETQRNKGNFPGRFSGRQFSNSRSEMNVSTLELGDSALYLCASSQFRDRDQETQYFGPGTRLLVL.

This chain connects TRBV20-1 to TRBJ2-4; D gene uncertain. This CDR3 has 15 residues. V shed 0 bases and J shed 0 bases, with 9 bases lying between them. Looked up from germline, CDR1 is DFQATT and CDR2 is SNEGSKA (reference sequence). The CDR3 here is CSARDQELAKNIQYF. CDR3 coding DNA: TGCAGTGCTAGAGATCAAGAGCTAGCCAAAAACATTCAGTACTTC.

The chain couples TRBV5-1 to TRBJ2-5; D is ambiguous. Germline V gene data show CDR1 as SGHRS and CDR2 as YFSETQ. The CDR3 covers 14 residues. The V end lost 4 bases, the J end lost 11 bases, and 21 bases lay between the germline ends. CDR3 DNA: TGCGCCAGCAGCCCTGGGGTGCCGATAACGGAGCAGTACTTC. It is translated as CASSPGVPITEQYF.

V gene TRBV12-3 or TRBV12-4 combines with J gene TRBJ2-5; D is unclear. V was clipped by 3 bases and J by 5 bases, with 22 bases between them. The CDR3 is 17 amino acids. CDR3 sequence reads: CASSFLGLVHDRETQYF. The CDR3 DNA reads TGTGCCAGCAGTTTCTTGGGATTAGTCCATGATCGGGAGACCCAGTACTTC.

The chain couples TRBV5-1 to TRBJ2-4; D may be TRBD2 (6 bases). Germline CDR1 SGHRS, CDR2 YFSETQ. V lost 0 bases to trimming and J lost 8 bases, with 15 bases between them. The CDR3 has 15 residues. The CDR3 sequence is CASSLASAEGDIQYF. The CDR3, as DNA: TGCGCCAGCAGCTTGGCCTCGGCGGAGGGAGACATTCAGTACTTC.

The chain couples TRBV29-1 to TRBJ2-1; TRBD2 agrees at 8 bases. Germline V gene data show CDR1 as SQVTM and CDR2 as ANQGSEA. The CDR3 is made up of 15 amino acids. The junction had 9 bases not matched to a gene; V was cut back by 4 bases and J by 4 bases. CDR3 sequence reads: CSVGRLANGYNEQFF. The CDR3 DNA sequence: TGCAGCGTTGGCCGACTAGCGAACGGTTACAATGAGCAGTTCTTC.

V and J are TRBV7-3 and TRBJ2-1; the match to TRBD2 covers 8 bases. V shed 6 bases, J shed 8 bases, and the junction held 12 bases outside the gene matches. CDR1 and CDR2 (germline): SGHTA, FQGTGA. The CDR3 has 15 residues. CDR3 loop: CASRLEGSGIYEQFF. Written as DNA, the CDR3 is TGTGCCAGCAGGCTCGAGGGTAGCGGGATCTATGAGCAGTTCTTC.

The chain joins TRBV20-1 to TRBJ2-7; TRBD2 agrees at 9 bases. There are 15 residues in the CDR3. V lost 0 bases, J lost 2 bases, and 5 bases stayed unmatched. Germline lookup yields CDR1 DFQATT and CDR2 SNEGSKA (reference sequence). The CDR3 sequence is CSARDQAGGAYEQYF. For the CDR3, the DNA is TGCAGTGCTAGAGATCAGGCGGGAGGGGCCTACGAGCAGTACTTC.

The rearrangement uses TRBV28 and TRBJ1-5; D not certain. Germline V lookup: CDR1 MDHEN, CDR2 SYDVKM. Trimming took off 4 bases at V and 0 bases at J, with 7 bases between the two ends. This CDR3 is built from 14 residues. CDR3 coding DNA: TGTGCCAGCAGTTGGGGATATAGCAATCAGCCCCAGCATTTT. Its translation is CASSWGYSNQPQHF.

The rearrangement links TRBV7-3 to TRBJ2-6; no definite D call. The CDR3 runs to 17 residues. CDR1 and CDR2 (germline): SGHTA, FQGTGA. The V and J ends lost 8 bases and 0 bases respectively, with 17 bases between them. The CDR3 sequence: CASSLPVKSSGANVLTF. In DNA, the CDR3 is TGTGCCAGCTCGCTGCCGGTGAAGAGCTCTGGGGCCAACGTCCTGACTTTC.

The rearrangement uses TRBV4-2 and TRBJ2-2; 9 bases fit TRBD2. The V gene end was trimmed by 1 base and the J gene end by 4 bases; junction bases not matched to a gene: 1. CDR3 length equals 15 residues. CDR1 and CDR2 (germline): LGHNA, YNFKEQ. CDR3 region: CASSQVAGATGELFF. The CDR3 DNA reads as TGTGCCAGCAGCCAAGTAGCGGGAGCCACCGGGGAGCTGTTTTTT.

On this clonotype: A much larger clone differs by one base, so this may be a read error. CDR3 nucleotides: TGCGCCAGCAGCACCGACAGGGGCGATGAGCAGTACTTC. Residues: CASSTDRGDEQYF. The chain recombines TRBV5-1 with TRBJ2-7, with 8 nucleotides matching TRBD1. This CDR3 comprises 13 residues. Germline CDR1 reads SGHRS; CDR2 reads YFSETQ. V lost 4 bases and J lost 7; bases outside the gene matches: 7.

The chain couples TRBV28 to TRBJ2-5, with a possible D match to TRBD2 (5 bases). The CDR3 covers 13 residues. Trimming stripped 4 bases from V and 2 bases from J, with 8 bases between. In germline, CDR1 is MDHEN, CDR2 SYDVKM. Here the CDR3 DNA reads TGTGCCAGCAGTTGGTGGGAGCAAGAGACCCAGTACTTC. Protein: CASSWWEQETQYF.

This clonotype was picked up a small number of times. The gene calls are TRBV2 and TRBJ1-1; TRBD1 agrees at 7 bases. Germline V lookup: CDR1 SNHLY, CDR2 FYNNEI. The CDR3 sequence is 11 residues long. The V gene end was trimmed by 8 bases and the J gene end by 5 bases; junction bases not matched to a gene: 2. The DNA for the CDR3 is TGTGCCAGCGAGGGGGCTACTGAAGCTTTCTTT. Residues: CASEGATEAFF.

This clonotype was observed once. The rearrangement links TRBV6-2 or TRBV6-3 to TRBJ1-1, with a tentative D call TRBD1 (5 bases). Germline-derived CDR1 and CDR2 are MNHEY and SVGEGT. The V end was cut by 7 bases, the J end by 5 bases, with 20 bases between. The CDR3 covers 15 residues. The CDR3 DNA is TGTGCCAGCACCCAATTGACAGCGCTCAGGACTGAAGCTTTCTTT. Encoded protein: CASTQLTALRTEAFF.

This clonotype has more than one count but fewer than ten. The rearrangement links TRBV3-1 to TRBJ2-7; TRBD2 aligns across 14 bases. The CDR3 consists of 16 residues. The V gene end was trimmed by 4 bases and the J gene end by 6 bases; junction bases not matched to a gene: 8. CDR1 and CDR2 (germline): LGHDT, YNNKEL (reference sequence). CDR3 amino acids: CASSLRGTSGRGEQYF. The DNA of the CDR3 is TGTGCCAGCAGCCTTAGAGGGACTAGCGGGAGAGGCGAGCAGTACTTC.